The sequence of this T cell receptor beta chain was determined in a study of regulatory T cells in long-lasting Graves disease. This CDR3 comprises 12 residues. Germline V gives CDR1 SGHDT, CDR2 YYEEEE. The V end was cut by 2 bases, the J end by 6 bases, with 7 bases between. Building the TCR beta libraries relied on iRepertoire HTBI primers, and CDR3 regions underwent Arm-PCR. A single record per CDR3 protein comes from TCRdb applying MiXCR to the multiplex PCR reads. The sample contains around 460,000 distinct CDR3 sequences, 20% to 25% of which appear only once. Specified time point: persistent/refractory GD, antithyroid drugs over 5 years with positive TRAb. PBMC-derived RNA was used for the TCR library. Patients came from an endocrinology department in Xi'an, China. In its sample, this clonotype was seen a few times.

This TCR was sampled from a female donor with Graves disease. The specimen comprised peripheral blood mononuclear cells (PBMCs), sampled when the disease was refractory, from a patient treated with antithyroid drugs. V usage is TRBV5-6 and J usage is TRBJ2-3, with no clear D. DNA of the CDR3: TGTGCCAGCAGCTTAGTGGGGGATACGCAGTATTTT. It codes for CASSLVGDTQYF.